These T cell receptor beta chains were read from a single sample in a study of shared clonotypes between healthy human individuals. Clones were read by immunoSEQ multiplex PCR, and TCRdb kept only the in-frame ones, dropping some. The sample carries more than 2,000,000 clones, 80% to 95% recorded once. The sample comprised naive CD4+ T cells from PBMCs. Receptors were obtained from a man younger than 30 in good health. Some clones in this sample may be carry-over from other donors' samples. Both conserved end residues are part of each CDR3. A D gene is named only where the DNA matches it firmly. Some rows mark clone size as missing; the rest say once, few, many or name a class of expanded clone.

CDR3 DNA: TGTGCCAGTAGTATCCAGGGACAGGGAACCTACGAGCAGTACTTC; CDR3 protein: CASSIQGQGTYEQYF; V gene: TRBV19; J gene: TRBJ2-7; clone size: once; CDR3 length: 15; D gene: TRBD1
CDR3 DNA: TGTGCCAGCAGGGTGGGCGGGAGTGTCTACGAGCAGTACTTC; CDR3 protein: CASRVGGSVYEQYF; V gene: TRBV28; J gene: TRBJ2-7; clone size: NA; CDR3 length: 14; D gene: TRBD2
CDR3 DNA: TGTGCCAGCAGCTTAAAGGGCAGGGACACAGATACGCAGTATTTT; CDR3 protein: CASSLKGRDTDTQYF; V gene: TRBV7-9; J gene: TRBJ2-3; clone size: NA; CDR3 length: 15; D gene: NA
CDR3 DNA: TGTGCCAGCAGCTTAACTAGCGGGAGTACGAATGAGCAGTTCTTC; CDR3 protein: CASSLTSGSTNEQFF; V gene: TRBV7-3; J gene: TRBJ2-1; clone size: NA; CDR3 length: 15; D gene: TRBD2
CDR3 DNA: TGTGCCATCAGTGGGAGGACAGGAGGGAACGAGCAGTACTTC; CDR3 protein: CAISGRTGGNEQYF; V gene: TRBV10-3; J gene: TRBJ2-7; clone size: NA; CDR3 length: 14; D gene: NA
CDR3 DNA: TGTGCCAGCACCGGGGGTAATATCTATCAGCCCCAGCATTTT; CDR3 protein: CASTGGNIYQPQHF; V gene: TRBV2; J gene: TRBJ1-5; clone size: NA; CDR3 length: 14; D gene: NA
CDR3 DNA: TGTGCCAGCAGCTCGAGGAGGCTAGCGGGAGGAGAGACCCAGTACTTC; CDR3 protein: CASSSRRLAGGETQYF; V gene: TRBV7-2; J gene: TRBJ2-5; clone size: NA; CDR3 length: 16; D gene: TRBD2
CDR3 DNA: TGTGCCAGCAGCGGAGGAGGGGGCCCGAACACTGAAGCTTTCTTT; CDR3 protein: CASSGGGGPNTEAFF; V gene: TRBV9; J gene: TRBJ1-1; clone size: NA; CDR3 length: 15; D gene: TRBD1
CDR3 DNA: TGTGCCAGCAGGACAGGGGGCAAGGCCGGGGAGCTGTTTTTT; CDR3 protein: CASRTGGKAGELFF; V gene: TRBV28; J gene: TRBJ2-2; clone size: NA; CDR3 length: 14; D gene: TRBD1
CDR3 DNA: TGTGCCAGCAGTAGCGGGAGGGCAGCCAATGAGCAGTTCTTC; CDR3 protein: CASSSGRAANEQFF; V gene: TRBV6-5; J gene: TRBJ2-1; clone size: NA; CDR3 length: 14; D gene: TRBD2
CDR3 DNA: TGTGCCAGCTCCCCTGGGGGGGGACTAGCGGGAGTCACCGGGGAGCTGTTTTTT; CDR3 protein: CASSPGGGLAGVTGELFF; V gene: TRBV28; J gene: TRBJ2-2; clone size: once; CDR3 length: 18; D gene: TRBD2
CDR3 DNA: TGTGCCAGTAGTATAGGAAAGACCCAGTACTTC; CDR3 protein: CASSIGKTQYF; V gene: TRBV19; J gene: TRBJ2-5; clone size: NA; CDR3 length: 11; D gene: NA
CDR3 DNA: TGTGCCAGCTATACATACAGGGGGCAAAACACCGGGGAGCTGTTTTTT; CDR3 protein: CASYTYRGQNTGELFF; V gene: TRBV11-2; J gene: TRBJ2-2; clone size: NA; CDR3 length: 16; D gene: TRBD1
CDR3 DNA: TGTGCCAGTAGTATAGGGGCGGGACTGACGAACGAGCAGTACTTC; CDR3 protein: CASSIGAGLTNEQYF; V gene: TRBV19; J gene: TRBJ2-7; clone size: NA; CDR3 length: 15; D gene: NA
CDR3 DNA: TGTGCCAGCAGCTTTAGTTCAGCCTACAATGAGCAGTTCTTC; CDR3 protein: CASSFSSAYNEQFF; V gene: TRBV7-3; J gene: TRBJ2-1; clone size: NA; CDR3 length: 14; D gene: NA
CDR3 DNA: TGTGCCAGCAGCCGCGGGGTGTTCCCCGGCACAGATACGCAGTATTTT; CDR3 protein: CASSRGVFPGTDTQYF; V gene: TRBV7-9; J gene: TRBJ2-3; clone size: NA; CDR3 length: 16; D gene: NA
CDR3 DNA: TGTGCCAGCAGTATCCCTGCCAGCGGGAGAGGAGAGCAGTACTTC; CDR3 protein: CASSIPASGRGEQYF; V gene: TRBV28; J gene: TRBJ2-7; clone size: NA; CDR3 length: 15; D gene: TRBD2
CDR3 DNA: TGTGCCAGCAGTGGGGGGACTAGCGGGAGCTACGAGCAGTACTTC; CDR3 protein: CASSGGTSGSYEQYF; V gene: TRBV7-2; J gene: TRBJ2-7; clone size: NA; CDR3 length: 15; D gene: TRBD2
CDR3 DNA: TGTGCCAGCACCATCCCGGGATCCCTAAATAGCAATCAGCCCCAGCATTTT; CDR3 protein: CASTIPGSLNSNQPQHF; V gene: TRBV28; J gene: TRBJ1-5; clone size: NA; CDR3 length: 17; D gene: NA
CDR3 DNA: TGTGCCAGCTCACCCCTACTCGGAGACATGAACACTGAAGCTTTCTTT; CDR3 protein: CASSPLLGDMNTEAFF; V gene: TRBV18; J gene: TRBJ1-1; clone size: once; CDR3 length: 16; D gene: NA
CDR3 DNA: TGTGCCAGCAGCGTAGCTGGGGACAGGGGCCTCTATGGCTACACCTTC; CDR3 protein: CASSVAGDRGLYGYTF; V gene: TRBV9; J gene: TRBJ1-2; clone size: NA; CDR3 length: 16; D gene: TRBD1
CDR3 DNA: TGTGCCATCCTCCCAGCAGGGGGTACCGAAGCTTTCTTT; CDR3 protein: CAILPAGGTEAFF; V gene: TRBV10-3; J gene: TRBJ1-1; clone size: few; CDR3 length: 13; D gene: TRBD1
CDR3 DNA: TGTGCCAGCAGCTTACCTCTAGCGGGACAAGAGACCCAGTACTTC; CDR3 protein: CASSLPLAGQETQYF; V gene: TRBV7-9; J gene: TRBJ2-5; clone size: NA; CDR3 length: 15; D gene: TRBD2
CDR3 DNA: TGTGCCAGTAGATTCTGGCCAGGCAACTATGGCTACACCTTC; CDR3 protein: CASRFWPGNYGYTF; V gene: TRBV19; J gene: TRBJ1-2; clone size: once; CDR3 length: 14; D gene: NA
CDR3 DNA: TGTGCCAGCTCACCATCCGGGGACTGGAAAAACATTCAGTACTTC; CDR3 protein: CASSPSGDWKNIQYF; V gene: TRBV18; J gene: TRBJ2-4; clone size: NA; CDR3 length: 15; D gene: NA
CDR3 DNA: TGTGCCAGCAGCTTGGGACTAGCGGGTCAGTATTTT; CDR3 protein: CASSLGLAGQYF; V gene: TRBV5-6; J gene: TRBJ2-3; clone size: NA; CDR3 length: 12; D gene: TRBD2
CDR3 DNA: TGTGCCAGCAGTCTTACGACTAGCGGAAACAATGAGCAGTTCTTC; CDR3 protein: CASSLTTSGNNEQFF; V gene: TRBV28; J gene: TRBJ2-1; clone size: NA; CDR3 length: 15; D gene: TRBD2
CDR3 DNA: TGTGCCTGGAGTAGGGCCGGAGGGTCGAACTATGGCTACACCTTC; CDR3 protein: CAWSRAGGSNYGYTF; V gene: TRBV30; J gene: TRBJ1-2; clone size: NA; CDR3 length: 15; D gene: NA
CDR3 DNA: TGTGCCAGCAGCTTGGGGACTAGCGGGAGCCATGAGCAGTTCTTC; CDR3 protein: CASSLGTSGSHEQFF; V gene: TRBV7-3; J gene: TRBJ2-1; clone size: NA; CDR3 length: 15; D gene: TRBD2
CDR3 DNA: TGTGCCAGCAGCTCCACCCGAGGGAGGGCCCACGAGCAGTACTTC; CDR3 protein: CASSSTRGRAHEQYF; V gene: TRBV7-9; J gene: TRBJ2-7; clone size: NA; CDR3 length: 15; D gene: TRBD2
CDR3 DNA: TGTGCCAGCACCCGTCGTCTCTCGGGCGAGCAGTACTTC; CDR3 protein: CASTRRLSGEQYF; V gene: TRBV28; J gene: TRBJ2-7; clone size: NA; CDR3 length: 13; D gene: NA